This entry is about one T cell receptor beta chain. This entry comes from a study of control samples from healthy donors and cancer patients. The assay was immunoSEQ multiplex PCR, and TCRdb's table has in-frame clones only and misses some. The top ten clones hold approximately 1.4% of a sample with 180,000 or so clones, 91% of them seen once. V was clipped by 6 bases and J by 1 base; unmatched bases: 7. The CDR3 is made up of 16 amino acids. CDR1 and CDR2 from the germline V gene are LNHDA and SQIVND (reference sequence). The sample comprised blood. The gene calls are TRBV19 and TRBJ1-1, with 11 bases aligning to TRBD1. The source of this sequence is a woman aged 25 to 39 in good health. The CDR3 DNA follows: TGTGCCAGTAGACCCAGGACAGGGGGCCGGAACACTGAAGCTTTCTTT. It yields the protein CASRPRTGGRNTEAFF. Full variable domain (outside the CDR3, taken from reference TRBV19 and TRBJ1-1): DGGITQSPKYLFRKEGQNVTLSCEQNLNHDAMYWYRQDPGQGLRLIYYSQIVNDFQKGDIAEGYSVSREKKESFPLTVTSAQKNPTAFYLCASRPRTGGRNTEAFFGQGTRLTVV.